Below, 28 T cell receptor beta chains from the same sample are listed, as sequenced in a study of blood T cell repertoires in COVID-19. Data came from immunoSEQ multiplex PCR; TCRdb stores just in-frame clones and leaves some out. The repertoire consists of some 250,000 clones, with approximately 88% occurring once and the leading ten covering 0.8%. Sequenced input: peripheral blood. The source is a woman aged 25 to 39 with acute or convalescent COVID-19.

The V call is TRBV5-1, the J call TRBJ1-4; 7 bases are a match to TRBD1. Per the germline V gene, CDR1 is SGHRS and CDR2 is YFSETQ. The length of the CDR3 is 15 residues. V dropped 4 bases and J dropped 8; count of bases not matched to a gene: 11. The CDR3 protein is CASSPSDRDGEKLFF. The CDR3 bases are TGCGCCAGCAGCCCTTCCGACAGGGACGGCGAAAAACTGTTTTTT.

This clone was seen a few times. The chain carries TRBV15 and TRBJ1-4, with 10 bases identical to TRBD1. Germline V gives CDR1 LNHNV, CDR2 YYDKDF (reference sequence). V lost 7 bases and J lost 7; bases outside the gene matches: 6. CDR3 size: 14 residues. The DNA for the CDR3 is TGTGCCACCACCCCGGGACAGGGGTTTGAAAAACTGTTTTTT. Translation: CATTPGQGFEKLFF.

The chain has TRBV5-1 and TRBJ2-5; D is possibly TRBD1 (5 bases). V lost 0 bases, J lost 5 bases, and 11 bases lay in between. Germline lookup yields CDR1 SGHRS and CDR2 YFSETQ. The CDR3 runs to 14 residues. The CDR3 region is CASSLVRGAETQYF. CDR3 bases: TGCGCCAGCAGCTTGGTTAGGGGCGCCGAGACCCAGTACTTC.

For the CDR3, the DNA is TGTGCCAGCAGCCGGGACAGGGGAGCAGATACGCAGTATTTT. This sequence encodes CASSRDRGADTQYF. The chain is built from TRBV2 and TRBJ2-3; 10 positions match TRBD1. The ends lost 6 bases at V and 4 bases at J; junction bases unmatched: 4. Per germline, CDR1 SNHLY and CDR2 FYNNEI. CDR3 length: 14 amino acids.

This chain uses TRBV7-2 with TRBJ1-2, with 9 bases fitting TRBD1. This CDR3 is built from 14 residues. J lost 8 bases, V lost 3 bases, and 7 bases had no gene match. In germline, CDR1 is SGHTA, CDR2 FQGNSA. CDR3 region: CASSFSGQGYGYTF. The DNA for the CDR3 is TGTGCCAGCAGCTTCTCTGGACAGGGGTACGGCTACACCTTC.

This clone has a single count. The chain joins TRBV5-6 to TRBJ2-6; TRBD1 matches 7 bases. V shed 4 bases and J 2 bases; nucleotides not matched to a gene: 12. Looked up from germline, CDR1 is SGHDT and CDR2 is YYEEEE. This CDR3 is 18 amino acids long. CDR3 sequence: CASSATGKFWAGANVLTF. Here the CDR3 DNA reads TGTGCCAGCAGCGCGACAGGGAAATTCTGGGCTGGGGCCAACGTCCTGACTTTC.

The chain uses TRBV5-8 and TRBJ1-4; D is perhaps TRBD1 (6 bases). The V and J ends lost 0 bases and 7 bases respectively, with 16 bases between them. This CDR3 region has 16 residues. Germline V gene sequence: CDR1 SGHTS, CDR2 YDEGEE. The CDR3 protein is CASSLALGQGTEKLFF. CDR3 coding DNA: TGTGCCAGCAGCTTGGCATTAGGGCAGGGGACTGAAAAACTGTTTTTT.

The V gene is TRBV7-9, the J gene TRBJ1-2; maybe TRBD1 (6 bases). Trimming cost V 3 bases and J 2 bases, with 13 bases left between them. The germline CDR1 and CDR2 sequences are SEHNR and FQNEAQ (reference sequence). This CDR3 comprises 15 residues. The CDR3, as DNA: TGTGCCAGCAGCTTCGAGTTGCAGGGGAACTATGGCTACACCTTC. It translates to CASSFELQGNYGYTF.

Of note for this clone: The same CDR3 also results from other DNA sequences found in this sample. This rearrangement joins TRBV24-1 to TRBJ2-3, with TRBD1 matching 7 bases. Germline lookup yields CDR1 KGHDR and CDR2 SFDVKD. The CDR3 consists of 15 residues. V lost 3 bases and J lost 1; bases outside the gene matches: 3. In DNA form, the CDR3 reads TGTGCCACCAGTGATATAGGACAGGGCACAGATACGCAGTATTTT. Residues: CATSDIGQGTDTQYF.

In its sample, this clone was seen once. The DNA of the CDR3 is TGTGCCAGCAGCTTAGGTGTTAGGGGTTCGGCTGAAGCTTTCTTT. Encoded protein: CASSLGVRGSAEAFF. The chain carries TRBV11-3 and TRBJ1-1; the D gene is possibly TRBD1 (5 bases). Per germline, CDR1 SGHNT and CDR2 YENEEA. The CDR3 extends over 15 amino acids. Trimming took off 1 base at V and 6 bases at J, with 15 bases between the two ends. Combining the CDR3 with reference TRBV11-3 and TRBJ1-1 gives the whole variable domain EAGVVQSPRYKIIEKKQPVAFWCNPISGHNTLYWYLQNLGQGPELLIRYENEEAVDDSQLPKDRFSAERLKGVDSTLKIQPAELGDSAVYLCASSLGVRGSAEAFFGQGTRLTVV.

The J gene is TRBJ1-2, the V gene TRBV21-1; whether TRBD1, the table's D call, matches the DNA was not checked. TRBV21-1 is listed as a pseudogene. The length of the CDR3 is 17 residues. CDR3 protein: CASSKGDRVWPNYGYTF. The CDR3 DNA follows: TGTGCCAGCAGCAAAGGGGACAGGGTTTGGCCTAACTATGGCTACACCTTC.

This sequence joins TRBV27 and TRBJ1-4; D is undetermined. Trimming shortened V by 0 bases and J by 5 bases, and 10 bases separated the two germline ends. The CDR3 contains 15 residues. Germline V gene lookup returns CDR1 MNHEY and CDR2 SMNVEV (reference sequence). For the CDR3, the DNA is TGTGCCAGCAGTTTATCGGCTCGATTGAATGAAAAACTGTTTTTT. This encodes CASSLSARLNEKLFF.

In regard to this clone: Other DNA variants within this sample encode the same CDR3. J is TRBJ2-3 and V is TRBV5-1, with D possibly being TRBD2 (6 bases). This CDR3 spans 15 amino acids. V lost 1 base, J lost 3 bases, and 12 bases lay in between. In germline, CDR1 is SGHRS, CDR2 YFSETQ. The CDR3 sequence is CASSLRGLGTDTQYF. Here the CDR3 DNA reads TGCGCCAGCAGCTTGCGGGGGTTGGGAACAGATACGCAGTATTTT.

V usage is TRBV30 and J usage is TRBJ1-5; possibly TRBD1 for D (6 bases). This CDR3 spans 15 amino acids. CDR1 is GTSNPN, CDR2 SVGIG, per germline (reference sequence). V was cut by 2 bases and J by 1 base, with 12 bases left in between. The CDR3, as DNA: TGTGCCTGGAGTTGGACAGACTACAGCAATCAGCCCCAGCATTTT. It codes for CAWSWTDYSNQPQHF.

This chain joins TRBV5-1 and TRBJ2-5; 9 nucleotides align to TRBD1. There are 16 residues in the CDR3. V lost 3 bases, J lost 5 bases, and 11 bases stayed unmatched. From germline, CDR1 is SGHRS and CDR2 YFSETQ. CDR3 bases: TGCGCCAGCAGCTGGAAACCGGGACAGGGTACGGAGACCCAGTACTTC. Translation gives CASSWKPGQGTETQYF. Full variable domain (remainder filled in from reference TRBV5-1 and TRBJ2-5): KAGVTQTPRYLIKTRGQQVTLSCSPISGHRSVSWYQQTPGQGLQFLFEYFSETQRNKGNFPGRFSGRQFSNSRSEMNVSTLELGDSALYLCASSWKPGQGTETQYFGPGTRLLVL.

This clone was found a few times. The V and J genes are TRBV4-2 and TRBJ1-3; no clear D gene. The CDR3 runs to 16 residues. Trimming pared 4 bases from V and 0 bases from J, leaving 13 bases between. Germline CDR1 and CDR2: LGHNA and YNFKEQ. CDR3 in DNA: TGTGCCAGCAGCCGACCGAGGGCCGTCTCTGGAAACACCATATATTTT. Translation gives CASSRPRAVSGNTIYF.

The rearrangement uses TRBV7-6 and TRBJ2-1; 7 bases match TRBD2. V shed 3 bases and J 6 bases; nucleotides not matched to a gene: 11. This CDR3 has 16 residues. Germline V lookup: CDR1 SGHVS, CDR2 FNYEAQ. DNA of the CDR3: TGTGCCAGCAGCTTGCCCCTAGCGGCCCGGGGCAATGAGCAGTTCTTC. Translated: CASSLPLAARGNEQFF.

This clone was seen only once. V is TRBV10-3 and J is TRBJ2-3, with 8 bases matching TRBD2. Germline V CDR1 and CDR2: ENHRY, SYGVKD. The V gene end was trimmed by 0 bases and the J gene end by 0 bases; junction bases not matched to a gene: 11. There are 19 residues in the CDR3. The CDR3 loop is CAISESNPLAEGSTDTQYF. CDR3 bases: TGTGCCATCAGTGAGTCCAATCCACTAGCGGAAGGAAGCACAGATACGCAGTATTTT.

The J gene is TRBJ2-7, the V gene TRBV30; 8 bases map to TRBD1. The CDR3 extends over 15 amino acids. V lost 4 bases to trimming and J lost 4 bases; unmatched junction nucleotides: 12. The germline V gene encodes CDR1 GTSNPN and CDR2 SVGIG (reference sequence). The CDR3: CAWTKISRGLYEQYF. The CDR3 bases are TGTGCCTGGACCAAGATAAGCAGGGGGCTATACGAGCAGTACTTC.

The chain has TRBV4-3 and TRBJ2-7; the D gene is possibly TRBD2 (5 bases). Per germline, CDR1 LGHNA and CDR2 YSLEER. Trimming left V 1 base short and J 3 bases short, with 13 bases between. The length of the CDR3 is 15 residues. For the CDR3, the DNA is TGCGCCAGCAGCCAAGGGAGCGGCGGACTCTACGAGCAGTACTTC. It codes for CASSQGSGGLYEQYF.

V usage is TRBV27 and J usage is TRBJ2-7; TRBD2 agrees at 16 bases. The CDR3 is made up of 16 amino acids. Losses at the gene ends were 6 bases for V and 2 bases for J; bases not matched to a gene: 4. In germline, CDR1 is MNHEY, CDR2 SMNVEV (reference sequence). CDR3 region: CASRLGLAGGPYEQYF. In DNA, the CDR3 is TGTGCCAGCAGACTGGGACTAGCGGGAGGGCCCTACGAGCAGTACTTC.

This clone was recorded a few times. CDR3: CASSYSQGTTEAFF. The CDR3 DNA reads as TGTGCCAGCAGCTATTCACAGGGGACCACTGAAGCTTTCTTT. The V and J genes are TRBV7-2 and TRBJ1-1; 7 nucleotides line up with TRBD1. The germline V gene has CDR1 SGHTA and CDR2 FQGNSA. V was clipped by 4 bases and J by 4 bases; unmatched bases: 6. The CDR3 runs to 14 residues.

This clone was seen a single time. The chain has TRBV11-3 and TRBJ2-7; D is unclear. V was cut by 1 base and J by 3 bases, with 4 bases left in between. The germline gives CDR1 SGHNT, CDR2 YENEEA. The CDR3 runs to 12 residues. DNA of the CDR3: TGTGCCAGCAGCTTAGGTTACTACGAGCAGTACTTC. Translated, it gives CASSLGYYEQYF.

The V gene is TRBV7-2, the J gene TRBJ1-6, with D tentatively TRBD1 (6 bases). The CDR3 has 15 residues. Germline V CDR1 and CDR2: SGHTA, FQGNSA. V was pared by 3 bases and J by 5 bases, with 11 bases between. The CDR3 loop reads CASSFGDRNNSPLHF. CDR3 nucleotides: TGTGCCAGCAGCTTTGGAGACAGGAATAATTCACCCCTCCACTTT. Using reference TRBV7-2 and TRBJ1-6 for the parts outside the CDR3, the full variable domain is GAGVSQSPSNKVTEKGKDVELRCDPISGHTALYWYRQSLGQGLEFLIYFQGNSAPDKSGLPSDRFSAERTGGSVSTLTIQRTQQEDSAVYLCASSFGDRNNSPLHFGNGTRLTVT.

This chain joins TRBV5-4 and TRBJ1-4; no firm D call. The germline V and J ends were trimmed by 0 bases and 4 bases, with 10 bases remaining between them. CDR1 is SGHNT, CDR2 YYREEE, per germline (reference sequence). The CDR3 has 15 residues. The CDR3 coding sequence is TGTGCCAGCAGCTTGGGCGGTCTGGGTAATGAAAAACTGTTTTTT. Translation: CASSLGGLGNEKLFF.

The chain couples TRBV12-3 or TRBV12-4 to TRBJ2-1, with TRBD2 identical over 7 bases. V shed 9 bases and J 15 bases; nucleotides not matched to a gene: 11. The CDR3 totals 11 residues. CDR3 nucleotides: TGTGCCAGTAAACGCCGGGACTATACGTTCTTC. As protein: CASKRRDYTFF.

This chain joins TRBV10-3 and TRBJ1-5, with D tentatively TRBD1 (6 bases). Germline CDR1 is ENHRY and CDR2 is SYGVKD. CDR3 length: 14 residues. V was clipped by 10 bases and J by 4 bases, with 17 bases between them. CDR3 bases: TGTGCCACTTCTCTTGGACAGTCAAATCAGCCCCAGCATTTT. Protein sequence: CATSLGQSNQPQHF.

This chain joins TRBV11-2 and TRBJ2-7; 9 nucleotides agree with TRBD2. V lost 1 base and J lost 1; bases outside the gene matches: 8. Germline V CDR1 and CDR2: SGHAT, FQNNGV. This CDR3 spans 17 amino acids. This CDR3 reads CASSLGPTSGYSYEQYF. CDR3 nucleotide sequence: TGTGCCAGCAGCTTAGGCCCGACTAGCGGATATTCCTACGAGCAGTACTTC.